This T cell receptor (beta chain) was obtained from a study of early stage breast cancer tumors. Background on the study: Invasive lobular carcinomas made up about 35% of the 12 ER+/PR+/HER2- tumors.

V was shortened by 2 bases and J by 8 bases, with 15 bases between the two germline ends. The CDR3 runs to 14 residues. Germline V CDR1 and CDR2: MDHEN, SYDVKM. The table came from immunoSEQ multiplex PCR; TCRdb's copy has only in-frame clones and leaves some out. The profile shows around 78,000 clones, around 85% of them singletons. The material sequenced was blood. The TCR comes from a person between 55 and 70 years old with breast cancer. The J gene is TRBJ1-2, the V gene TRBV28; D is perhaps TRBD1 (5 bases). DNA for the CDR3: TGTGCCAGCAGTTTAAGTTGGTACGGGGCCGGCTACACCTTC. It specifies CASSLSWYGAGYTF.